The 26 T cell receptor beta chains below all came from one sample that was sequenced in a study of T cells in Graves' hyperthyroidism and ophthalmopathy. From RNA transcripts, TCR beta CDR3 regions were amplified. The study used the HTBI primer set for a first-round RT-PCR of the TCR CDR3. TCRdb analysed the multiplex PCR reads with MiXCR anew, one entry per CDR3 protein. This table has hundreds of thousands of distinct CDR3 sequences, approximately 15% appearing once. Sequenced material: blood. These receptors were obtained from a middle-aged woman with Graves' ophthalmopathy.

There are many counts of this clonotype. V usage is TRBV7-9 and J usage is TRBJ2-3; no clear D. V lost 5 bases, J lost 1 base, and 19 bases lay in between. This CDR3 region has 17 residues. Per germline, CDR1 SEHNR and CDR2 FQNEAQ (reference sequence). CDR3 sequence (DNA): TGTGCCAGCAGCCGTGATAAGAAGAACTTAGGCACAGATACGCAGTATTTT. Its translation is CASSRDKKNLGTDTQYF.

Details on this clonotype: This may be a read error: a much more frequent sequence differs by one nucleotide. V usage is TRBV11-1 and J usage is TRBJ2-1; TRBD1 matches at 9 bases. Trimming cost V 3 bases and J 12 bases; bases outside gene matches: 15. Germline values: CDR1 SGHAT, CDR2 FQDESV (reference sequence). The CDR3 sequence is 16 residues long. The chain's CDR3 is CASSFGQGTGSDGQFF. The CDR3 nucleotides are TGTGCCAGCAGCTTTGGACAGGGGACAGGTAGCGATGGGCAGTTCTTC.

The count of this clonotype is one. A much larger clone lies one base from this, so it may be a read error. CDR3 DNA sequence: TGTGCCAGCAGCCACGAACGGGGGGGTCGGAATGAGCAGTACTTC. It specifies CASSHERGGRNEQYF. The gene calls are TRBV13 and TRBJ2-7; 8 positions match TRBD2. Looked up from germline, CDR1 is PRHDT and CDR2 is FYEKMQ (reference sequence). The J segment lost 7 bases and the V segment lost 5 bases, leaving 13 bases of the junction unmatched. The CDR3 extends over 15 amino acids.

The chain carries TRBV9 and TRBJ2-1, with TRBD1 matching over 7 bases. Looked up from germline, CDR1 is SGDLS and CDR2 is YYNGEE. V shed 3 bases and J 6 bases; nucleotides not matched to a gene: 6. The CDR3 totals 14 residues. CDR3 coding DNA: TGTGCCAGCAGCGCCGGGACAGTGCGCAATGAGCAGTTCTTC. It is translated as CASSAGTVRNEQFF.

This clonotype was detected ten times or more. The V and J genes are TRBV5-1 and TRBJ2-1; no firm D call. The germline CDR1 and CDR2 sequences are SGHRS and YFSETQ. V shed 0 bases and J shed 8 bases, with 9 bases lying between them. CDR3 length: 13 amino acids. CDR3 nucleotides: TGCGCCAGCAGCTTGGAACCAAGGGATGAGCAGTTCTTC. It specifies CASSLEPRDEQFF.

This clonotype was picked up many times. V gene TRBV7-8 combines with J gene TRBJ2-1; possible D gene TRBD2, 6 bases. The ends were cut back, 4 bases at V and 10 bases at J, with 23 bases in the middle. Germline values: CDR1 SGHVS, CDR2 FQNEAQ. CDR3 length equals 16 residues. The CDR3 loop reads CASSSSSSAKGREQFF. The DNA of the CDR3 is TGTGCCAGCAGCTCCAGTTCTAGCGCTAAGGGAAGGGAGCAGTTCTTC.

The genes are TRBV6-5 and TRBJ2-7; 8 bases agree with TRBD1. This CDR3 has 14 amino acids. The germline gives CDR1 MNHEY, CDR2 SVGAGI. V lost 5 bases and J lost 3; bases outside the gene matches: 6. The chain's CDR3 is CASSNRGLLYEQYF. The CDR3 region has the DNA TGTGCCAGCAGTAACAGGGGGTTACTCTACGAGCAGTACTTC.

Turning to this clonotype: This sequence may be a read error, since a much larger clone differs from it by one base. The chain joins TRBV20-1 to TRBJ2-4; 11 nucleotides line up with TRBD2. The CDR3 consists of 15 residues. Germline V CDR1 and CDR2: DFQATT, SNEGSKA (reference sequence). V lost 7 bases and J lost 3; bases outside the gene matches: 8. The CDR3 is CSVGRLAGLKNIQYF. The CDR3 DNA reads as TGCAGTGTTGGGAGACTAGCGGGGCTCAAAAACATTCAGTACTTC.

This clonotype was seen ten or more times. The CDR3 protein is CASSLSTRNEQFF. The CDR3 DNA follows: TGTGCCAGCAGCTTGAGTACCCGCAATGAGCAGTTCTTC. V usage is TRBV11-1 and J usage is TRBJ2-1; no definite D call. This CDR3 is built from 13 residues. Trimming removed 3 bases from V and 6 bases from J, with 9 bases in between. Germline CDR1 reads SGHAT; CDR2 reads FQDESV (reference sequence).

This clonotype was detected ten times or more. The rearrangement joins TRBV29-1 to TRBJ1-1, with D unresolved. The germline CDR1 and CDR2 sequences are SQVTM and ANQGSEA. Trimming pared 6 bases from V and 3 bases from J, leaving 8 bases between. The CDR3 has 11 residues. In nucleotides, the CDR3 is TGCAGCGTCGGTGGGTACACTGAAGCTTTCTTT. This sequence encodes CSVGGYTEAFF.

This clonotype has at least ten counts. The chain is built from TRBV20-1 and TRBJ2-7; D gene ambiguous. Germline loops: CDR1 DFQATT, CDR2 SNEGSKA (reference sequence). V lost 5 bases and J lost 3, with 29 bases in between. The CDR3 totals 18 residues. DNA of the CDR3: TGCAGTGCTTCTGAAAAACCAAAAGCTTCACGCAGGATCTACGAGCAGTACTTC. Its protein is CSASEKPKASRRIYEQYF.

Remarks on this clonotype: A much larger clone lies a single base off, so this may be a read error. The rearrangement links TRBV3-1 to TRBJ1-1; tentative D call: TRBD1 (6 bases). The CDR3 covers 16 residues. In germline, CDR1 is LGHDT, CDR2 YNNKEL (reference sequence). Trimming cost V 5 bases and J 3 bases, with 19 bases left between them. CDR3 protein: CASSKGDGGWDTEAFF. The DNA for the CDR3 is TGTGCCAGCAGCAAAGGGGACGGGGGCTGGGACACTGAAGCTTTCTTT.

V usage is TRBV18 and J usage is TRBJ2-1; a weak D match, TRBD2 (5 bases). The CDR3 totals 14 residues. V lost 1 base to trimming and J lost 10 bases, with 14 bases between them. The germline gives CDR1 KGHSH, CDR2 LQKENI. In nucleotides, the CDR3 is TGTGCCAGCTCACCACTGAGCGGAAACGAGGAGCAGTTCTTC. Amino acid sequence: CASSPLSGNEEQFF. The whole variable domain, filled in from reference TRBV18 and TRBJ2-1, reads NAGVMQNPRHLVRRRGQEARLRCSPMKGHSHVYWYRQLPEEGLKFMVYLQKENIIDESGMPKERFSAEFPKEGPSILRIQQVVRGDSAAYFCASSPLSGNEEQFFGPGTRLTVL.

This clonotype was seen a single time. This chain links TRBV20-1 with TRBJ2-4, with 14 bases fitting TRBD2. Trimming at V came to 6 bases and at J to 0 bases, leaving 13 bases not matched to a gene. The CDR3 contains 19 residues. Per germline, CDR1 DFQATT and CDR2 SNEGSKA (reference sequence). The CDR3 coding sequence is TGCAGTGCAAGATCCGGGACTAGCGGGAGAGAGCTAGCCAAAAACATTCAGTACTTC. This sequence encodes CSARSGTSGRELAKNIQYF.

At least ten counts were recorded for this clonotype. This sequence joins TRBV11-2 and TRBJ2-3, with D uncertain. V dropped 1 base and J dropped 4 bases, with 9 bases sitting between them. The CDR3 consists of 14 residues. The germline V gene has CDR1 SGHAT and CDR2 FQNNGV. The CDR3 sequence: CASSLGSTADTQYF. For the CDR3, the DNA is TGTGCCAGCAGCTTAGGATCTACGGCAGATACGCAGTATTTT. The variable domain in full, with the rest retrieved from reference TRBV11-2 and TRBJ2-3, is EAGVAQSPRYKIIEKRQSVAFWCNPISGHATLYWYQQILGQGPKLLIQFQNNGVVDDSQLPKDRFSAERLKGVDSTLKIQPAKLEDSAVYLCASSLGSTADTQYFGPGTRLTVL.

This clonotype showed up many times. The rearrangement joins TRBV11-2 to TRBJ2-7, with 8 positions matching TRBD1. The CDR3 loop spans 14 amino acids. Unmatched junction bases numbered 7, after V lost 4 bases and J lost 5 bases. Germline assignment: CDR1 SGHAT and CDR2 FQNNGV. The CDR3 region is CASSSTTGANEQYF. DNA of the CDR3: TGTGCCAGCAGCTCAACGACAGGGGCAAACGAGCAGTACTTC.

This rearrangement joins TRBV11-2 to TRBJ2-1; TRBD2 is a possible D gene (6 bases). Germline loops: CDR1 SGHAT, CDR2 FQNNGV. This CDR3 comprises 15 residues. Trimming removed 5 bases from V and 3 bases from J, with 14 bases in between. In DNA, the CDR3 is TGTGCCAGCAGCATAACCGGGACTCTCTACAATGAGCAGTTCTTC. This codes for CASSITGTLYNEQFF.

The rearrangement joins TRBV11-2 to TRBJ2-5, with TRBD2 matching over 15 bases. Per germline, CDR1 SGHAT and CDR2 FQNNGV. The junction had 5 bases not matched to a gene; V was cut back by 5 bases and J by 1 base. The CDR3 sequence is 17 residues long. CDR3: CASSRTGLAGGQETQYF. In DNA, the CDR3 is TGTGCCAGCAGCCGCACGGGACTAGCGGGAGGCCAAGAGACCCAGTACTTC.

The table lists this clonotype with many counts. The chain uses TRBV11-2 and TRBJ1-4; D is possibly TRBD1 (5 bases). V lost 1 base and J lost 3, with 9 bases in between. This CDR3 is built from 15 residues. The germline CDR1 and CDR2 sequences are SGHAT and FQNNGV. Here the CDR3 DNA reads TGTGCCAGCAGCTTAGTTAGGGGATCTAATGAAAAACTGTTTTTT. Its protein is CASSLVRGSNEKLFF.

This clonotype was recorded many times. The V call is TRBV12-3 or TRBV12-4, the J call TRBJ1-1; unclear D gene. Trimming pared 6 bases from V and 1 base from J, leaving 6 bases between. The CDR3 spans 12 residues. This CDR3 reads CASRTGNTEAFF. In nucleotides, the CDR3 is TGTGCCAGCAGGACGGGGAACACTGAAGCTTTCTTT.

CDR3 amino acids: CASTSGGDSYGYTF. The DNA of the CDR3 is TGTGCCAGTACTTCAGGGGGGGACAGCTATGGCTACACCTTC. The chain carries TRBV19 and TRBJ1-2, with TRBD1 matching over 7 bases. The CDR3 spans 14 residues. CDR1 is LNHDA and CDR2 is SQIVND in the germline V gene (reference sequence). V trimming: 7 bases; J trimming: 4 bases; junction bases outside the gene matches: 9.

In this sample, this clonotype turned up many times. The chain joins TRBV20-1 to TRBJ2-3, with 8 bases that match TRBD1. Germline V lookup: CDR1 DFQATT, CDR2 SNEGSKA (reference sequence). This CDR3 region has 16 residues. Trimming cost V 0 bases and J 4 bases; bases outside gene matches: 9. The CDR3 DNA reads as TGCAGTGCTAGAGATGCTGGCAGGGGGCTCTCAGATACGCAGTATTTT. Translating gives CSARDAGRGLSDTQYF.

This clonotype occurred many times. The chain carries TRBV30 and TRBJ1-1, with unresolved D. In germline, CDR1 is GTSNPN, CDR2 SVGIG (reference sequence). The CDR3 consists of 11 residues. Trimming took off 2 bases at V and 3 bases at J, with 4 bases between the two ends. CDR3 sequence (DNA): TGTGCCTGGAGTATCGACACTGAAGCTTTCTTT. Translated, it gives CAWSIDTEAFF. Looking up the rest from reference TRBV30 and TRBJ1-1 gives the full variable domain: SQTIHQWPATLVQPVGSPLSLECTVEGTSNPNLYWYRQAAGRGLQLLFYSVGIGQISSEVPQNLSASRPQDRQFILSSKKLLLSDSGFYLCAWSIDTEAFFGQGTRLTVV.

This clonotype was counted ten times or more. The chain links TRBV28 to TRBJ2-5, with D possibly being TRBD2 (5 bases). This CDR3 contains 17 residues. V shed 5 bases and J shed 5 bases, with 24 bases lying between them. CDR1 is MDHEN, CDR2 SYDVKM, per germline. This CDR3 is CASSPTTWAVRRETQYF. The CDR3 nucleotides read TGTGCCAGCAGTCCGACGACCTGGGCCGTTAGGAGGGAGACCCAGTACTTC.

This clonotype was observed at least ten times. The genes are TRBV29-1 and TRBJ1-2; the match to TRBD1 covers 7 bases. The CDR3 consists of 13 residues. The V and J ends lost 6 bases and 3 bases, in that order; junction bases with no gene match: 7. In germline, CDR1 is SQVTM, CDR2 ANQGSEA. This CDR3 is CSVAGGGDYGYTF. DNA for the CDR3: TGCAGCGTGGCAGGGGGGGGAGACTATGGCTACACCTTC.

On this clonotype itself: A much larger clone differs from this one at a single base, so this may be a read error. The chain couples TRBV28 to TRBJ2-5; the D gene is possibly TRBD2 (6 bases). This CDR3 is 15 amino acids long. Looked up from germline, CDR1 is MDHEN and CDR2 is SYDVKM. CDR3 in DNA: TGTGCCAGCAGTTTTAGACTGGGAGGCCAAGAGACCCGGTACTTC. Protein sequence: CASSFRLGGQETRYF.